These 10 T cell receptor beta chains were sequenced from one sample in a study of blood T cell repertoires in COVID-19. TCRdb's table, derived via immunoSEQ multiplex PCR, lists solely in-frame clones and lacks some. Altogether about 270,000 clones are present, roughly 90% being singletons, with the ten largest covering roughly 2.8%. The sequenced material came from PBMCs or T cells enriched from blood (not recorded which). These receptors all stem from a man in his forties or fifties who had been exposed to COVID-19.

The rearrangement joins TRBV5-6 to TRBJ2-1; 7 nucleotides align to TRBD2. The J segment lost 4 bases and the V segment lost 4 bases, leaving 5 bases of the junction unmatched. CDR1 and CDR2 (germline): SGHDT, YYEEEE. This CDR3 spans 14 amino acids. The CDR3 DNA follows: TGTGCCAGCAGCCATGGGGAGGGTTACAATGAGCAGTTCTTC. This encodes CASSHGEGYNEQFF.

The chain uses TRBV5-1 and TRBJ2-7, with D possibly matching TRBD2 (6 bases). Germline CDR1 SGHRS, CDR2 YFSETQ. V lost 4 bases to trimming and J lost 13 bases, with 30 bases between them. The CDR3 is made up of 16 amino acids. This CDR3 reads CASSPLSGGSGFLDYF. The CDR3 DNA reads as TGCGCCAGCAGCCCCCTAAGTGGTGGTAGCGGCTTCTTAGACTACTTC. Filled out from reference TRBV5-1 and TRBJ2-7, the complete variable domain reads KAGVTQTPRYLIKTRGQQVTLSCSPISGHRSVSWYQQTPGQGLQFLFEYFSETQRNKGNFPGRFSGRQFSNSRSEMNVSTLELGDSALYLCASSPLSGGSGFLDYFGPGTRLTVT.

The chain couples TRBV19 to TRBJ1-4; D is ambiguous. Germline V gives CDR1 LNHDA, CDR2 SQIVND (reference sequence). The CDR3 contains 15 residues. V was clipped by 5 bases and J by 3 bases, with 13 bases between them. In nucleotides, the CDR3 is TGTGCCAGTAGTCCCTATTTGGGAGCTAATGAAAAACTGTTTTTT. This encodes CASSPYLGANEKLFF.

The V and J genes are TRBV3-1 (or the pseudogene TRBV3-2) and TRBJ2-1; D remains unclear. The CDR3 is made up of 12 amino acids. V was trimmed by 0 bases and J by 6 bases, leaving 3 bases between them. Germline V lookup: CDR1 LGHDT, CDR2 YNNKEL (reference sequence). The DNA of the CDR3 is TGTGCCAGCAGCCAAGACAGCAATGAGCAGTTCTTC. Amino acids: CASSQDSNEQFF.

The chain has TRBV30 and TRBJ1-2, with 7 bases matching TRBD1. Germline values: CDR1 GTSNPN, CDR2 SVGIG (reference sequence). The trim removed 4 bases at V and 2 bases at J, leaving 4 bases unmatched. The CDR3 sequence is 13 residues long. The chain's CDR3 is CAWITGENYGYTF. The CDR3 region has the DNA TGTGCCTGGATAACAGGGGAGAACTATGGCTACACCTTC.

V and J are TRBV13 and TRBJ2-7, with D unresolved. V was shortened by 1 base and J by 1 base, with 14 bases between the two germline ends. The CDR3 has 16 amino acids. Germline CDR1 reads PRHDT; CDR2 reads FYEKMQ (reference sequence). CDR3 in DNA: TGTGCCAGCAGCTTAGAACGACACTTGCAATCCTACGAGCAGTACTTC. This encodes CASSLERHLQSYEQYF.

In nucleotides, the CDR3 is TGCAGCGTTGTTACAGCTTTAAATGAAAAACTGTTTTTT. It specifies CSVVTALNEKLFF. This chain joins TRBV29-1 and TRBJ1-4; unclear D gene. CDR1 is SQVTM and CDR2 is ANQGSEA in the germline V gene. The CDR3 runs 13 residues. Deletions cut 4 bases from V and 5 bases from J, with 11 bases between.

The CDR3 protein is CASSLSTGGSNNEQFF. The CDR3 nucleotides read TGTGCCAGCAGCTTATCGACAGGGGGATCAAACAATGAGCAGTTCTTC. This chain uses TRBV5-6 with TRBJ2-1, with 9 positions matching TRBD1. The CDR3 is 16 amino acids. Trimming removed 2 bases from V and 5 bases from J; junction bases left unmatched: 8. Germline CDR1 SGHDT, CDR2 YYEEEE.

The V and J genes are TRBV7-8 and TRBJ1-6; possibly TRBD1 for D (6 bases). The V and J ends lost 5 bases and 5 bases respectively, with 16 bases between them. The CDR3 contains 16 residues. Germline V gives CDR1 SGHVS, CDR2 FQNEAQ. This CDR3 is CASSRNFRGDNSPLHF. Written as DNA, the CDR3 is TGTGCCAGCAGCCGTAACTTCAGGGGTGATAATTCACCCCTCCACTTT.

The chain couples TRBV11-3 to TRBJ1-1; the D gene is possibly TRBD1 (5 bases). Germline V CDR1 and CDR2: SGHNT, YENEEA. This CDR3 comprises 17 residues. V was cut by 6 bases and J by 1 base, with 21 bases left in between. CDR3 coding DNA: TGTGCCAGCAGGAATCGGGGGGGGAAAAAGACGAACACTGAAGCTTTCTTT. This codes for CASRNRGGKKTNTEAFF.